The rows below give T cell receptor beta chains drawn from one sample of a study of cytomegalovirus exposure and HLA in healthy donors. TCRdb keeps only in-frame clones here, not all; method: immunoSEQ multiplex PCR. The sample has a few hundred thousand clones, 70% to 90% seen once. The sequencing sample was made of PBMCs. The source of these receptors is a young woman in good health and CMV-seronegative. The CDR3 runs from the conserved cysteine through the conserved F or W. Each record gives: V gene, clone size, D gene, J gene, CDR3 DNA, CDR3 protein. A D gene is named only where the DNA matches it firmly. Expanded clones get a size class; other rows say once, few or many, or leave the size out.

v_gene: TRBV6-5; abundance: -; d_gene: -; j_gene: TRBJ1-4; CDR3nt: TGTGCCAGCAGTTACACACAGGGAGTTGATGAAAAACTGTTTTTT; CDR3aa: CASSYTQGVDEKLFF
v_gene: TRBV27; abundance: -; d_gene: -; j_gene: TRBJ2-7; CDR3nt: TGTGCCAGCAGTTTAGTGGAAGCGGCGTCGCGGTACGAGCAGTACTTC; CDR3aa: CASSLVEAASRYEQYF
v_gene: TRBV5-1; abundance: -; d_gene: TRBD2; j_gene: TRBJ2-2; CDR3nt: TGCGCCAGCAGCTTCCCTAGCGGGAGGATTAACACCGGGGAGCTGTTTTTT; CDR3aa: CASSFPSGRINTGELFF
v_gene: TRBV28; abundance: -; d_gene: -; j_gene: TRBJ1-1; CDR3nt: TGTGCCAGCAGTCCCCCGTCAGGGGCGAGAACTGAAGCTTTCTTT; CDR3aa: CASSPPSGARTEAFF
v_gene: TRBV6-5; abundance: -; d_gene: TRBD1; j_gene: TRBJ2-7; CDR3nt: TGTGCCAGCAGCCGAGGACAGGGGTTCCACGAGCAGTACTTC; CDR3aa: CASSRGQGFHEQYF
v_gene: TRBV7-2; abundance: -; d_gene: -; j_gene: TRBJ1-3; CDR3nt: TGTGCCAGCAGGGCCGGCAGGGATGGAAACACCATATATTTT; CDR3aa: CASRAGRDGNTIYF
v_gene: TRBV2; abundance: -; d_gene: TRBD1; j_gene: TRBJ2-5; CDR3nt: TGTGCCAGCACCACAGGGGGAGAGACCCAGTACTTC; CDR3aa: CASTTGGETQYF
v_gene: TRBV6-5; abundance: -; d_gene: TRBD1; j_gene: TRBJ1-1; CDR3nt: TGTGCCAGCAGTAGACAGGGTGTGGAAGCTTTCTTT; CDR3aa: CASSRQGVEAFF
v_gene: TRBV9; abundance: -; d_gene: -; j_gene: TRBJ2-3; CDR3nt: TGTGCCAGCAGCGTAGACATGTTGGCAGATACGCAGTATTTT; CDR3aa: CASSVDMLADTQYF
v_gene: TRBV9; abundance: few; d_gene: -; j_gene: TRBJ2-5; CDR3nt: TGTGCCAGCAGCGTAAGTGGGGGGGAGACCCAGTACTTC; CDR3aa: CASSVSGGETQYF
v_gene: TRBV11-1; abundance: -; d_gene: TRBD1; j_gene: TRBJ2-5; CDR3nt: TGTGCCAGCAGCCCGACAGGGTTAATTCCCCACTTC; CDR3aa: CASSPTGLIPHF
v_gene: TRBV18; abundance: -; d_gene: -; j_gene: TRBJ1-1; CDR3nt: TGTGCCAGCTCGCCCGGGACAACTGAAGCTTTCTTT; CDR3aa: CASSPGTTEAFF
v_gene: TRBV4-1; abundance: -; d_gene: -; j_gene: TRBJ2-7; CDR3nt: TGCGCCAGCAGCTGGATAGAACAGGGCGACGAGCAGTACTTC; CDR3aa: CASSWIEQGDEQYF
v_gene: TRBV27; abundance: -; d_gene: -; j_gene: TRBJ2-6; CDR3nt: TGTGCCAGCAGTTTATCGGTAGCCTATCCCCCTGGGGCCAACGTCCTGACTTTC; CDR3aa: CASSLSVAYPPGANVLTF
v_gene: TRBV10-3; abundance: -; d_gene: -; j_gene: TRBJ2-7; CDR3nt: TGTGCCATCAGTGTGGGACAAGCCTACGAGCAGTACTTC; CDR3aa: CAISVGQAYEQYF
v_gene: TRBV5-4; abundance: few; d_gene: TRBD2; j_gene: TRBJ2-2; CDR3nt: TGTGCCAGCAGCTTGGGAGCGGGAGTGGGCACCGGGGAGCTGTTTTTT; CDR3aa: CASSLGAGVGTGELFF
v_gene: TRBV7-9; abundance: -; d_gene: TRBD1; j_gene: TRBJ2-7; CDR3nt: TGTGCCAGCAGCTTACACAGGGGGATAGAATATCTTTTCTACGAGCAGTACTTC; CDR3aa: CASSLHRGIEYLFYEQYF